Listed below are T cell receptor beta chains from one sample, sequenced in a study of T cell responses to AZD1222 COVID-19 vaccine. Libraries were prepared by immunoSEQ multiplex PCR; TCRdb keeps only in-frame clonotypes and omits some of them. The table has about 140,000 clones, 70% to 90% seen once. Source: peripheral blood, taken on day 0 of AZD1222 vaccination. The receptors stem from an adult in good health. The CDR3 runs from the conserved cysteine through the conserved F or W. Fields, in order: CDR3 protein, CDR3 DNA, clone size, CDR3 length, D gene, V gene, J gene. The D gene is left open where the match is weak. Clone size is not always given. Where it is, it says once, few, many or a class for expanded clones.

CDR3 protein: CASSLPKDNEQFF; CDR3 DNA: TGTGCCAGCAGCTTACCCAAGGACAATGAGCAGTTCTTC; clone size: once; CDR3 length: 13; D gene: NA; V gene: TRBV9; J gene: TRBJ2-1
CDR3 protein: CASSSGTGSEKLFF; CDR3 DNA: TGTGCCAGCAGTAGCGGGACAGGGAGTGAAAAACTGTTTTTT; clone size: NA; CDR3 length: 14; D gene: TRBD1; V gene: TRBV28; J gene: TRBJ1-4
CDR3 protein: CAWSLEDYSLQYF; CDR3 DNA: TGTGCCTGGAGTCTGGAGGACTACTCGCTCCAGTACTTC; clone size: few; CDR3 length: 13; D gene: NA; V gene: TRBV30; J gene: TRBJ2-4
CDR3 protein: CASSQGGSWDRNQPQHF; CDR3 DNA: TGCGCCAGCAGCCAAGGGGGGAGTTGGGACCGAAATCAGCCCCAGCATTTT; clone size: NA; CDR3 length: 17; D gene: NA; V gene: TRBV4-1; J gene: TRBJ1-5
CDR3 protein: CSVGWDYGTEAFF; CDR3 DNA: TGCAGCGTTGGGTGGGATTACGGCACTGAAGCTTTCTTT; clone size: NA; CDR3 length: 13; D gene: NA; V gene: TRBV29-1; J gene: TRBJ1-1
CDR3 protein: CASSPPYSYYEQYF; CDR3 DNA: TGTGCCAGCTCACCACCTTACTCATACTACGAGCAGTACTTC; clone size: NA; CDR3 length: 14; D gene: NA; V gene: TRBV18; J gene: TRBJ2-7
CDR3 protein: CASSELGGAKTDTQYF; CDR3 DNA: TGCGCCAGCAGTGAACTCGGGGGAGCCAAGACAGATACGCAGTATTTT; clone size: NA; CDR3 length: 16; D gene: NA; V gene: TRBV10-2; J gene: TRBJ2-3
CDR3 protein: CASSRRFIGVWGNEQFF; CDR3 DNA: TGTGCCAGCAGTCGGAGGTTTATTGGAGTTTGGGGTAATGAGCAGTTCTTC; clone size: NA; CDR3 length: 17; D gene: NA; V gene: TRBV28; J gene: TRBJ2-1
CDR3 protein: CASSTRRDHQHF; CDR3 DNA: TGTGCCAGTAGTACCCGCAGGGACCACCAGCATTTT; clone size: NA; CDR3 length: 12; D gene: NA; V gene: TRBV19; J gene: TRBJ1-5
CDR3 protein: CATRRLAGIEAFF; CDR3 DNA: TGTGCCACCAGGAGGCTTGCGGGGATTGAAGCTTTCTTT; clone size: NA; CDR3 length: 13; D gene: NA; V gene: TRBV24-1; J gene: TRBJ1-1
CDR3 protein: CASSETGVKGIQYF; CDR3 DNA: TGTGCCAGCAGTGAAACAGGTGTTAAGGGCATTCAGTACTTC; clone size: NA; CDR3 length: 14; D gene: NA; V gene: TRBV6-4; J gene: TRBJ2-4
CDR3 protein: CASSLGTPSSNQPQHF; CDR3 DNA: TGTGCCAGCAGCTTGGGGACCCCTTCTAGCAATCAGCCCCAGCATTTT; clone size: NA; CDR3 length: 16; D gene: NA; V gene: TRBV5-6; J gene: TRBJ1-5
CDR3 protein: CASGLGPTGVYTEAFF; CDR3 DNA: TGTGCTAGTGGTTTGGGGCCGACAGGGGTGTACACTGAAGCTTTCTTT; clone size: NA; CDR3 length: 16; D gene: TRBD1; V gene: TRBV12-5; J gene: TRBJ1-1
CDR3 protein: CASGLVLGLTNTEAFF; CDR3 DNA: TGTGCTAGTGGTTTGGTACTCGGGCTTACCAACACTGAAGCTTTCTTT; clone size: NA; CDR3 length: 16; D gene: NA; V gene: TRBV12-5; J gene: TRBJ1-1
CDR3 protein: CASSFSAGGPNEQFF; CDR3 DNA: TGTGCCAGCAGTTTTTCAGCGGGAGGGCCCAATGAGCAGTTCTTC; clone size: NA; CDR3 length: 15; D gene: TRBD2; V gene: TRBV28; J gene: TRBJ2-1
CDR3 protein: CASSYPPGTGVYNEQFF; CDR3 DNA: TGTGCCAGCAGTTACCCGCCCGGGACAGGGGTTTACAATGAGCAGTTCTTC; clone size: NA; CDR3 length: 17; D gene: TRBD1; V gene: TRBV28; J gene: TRBJ2-1
CDR3 protein: CASSLSGRQVSSGNTIYF; CDR3 DNA: TGTGCCAGCAGCTTGTCGGGGCGACAGGTTAGCTCTGGAAACACCATATATTTT; clone size: NA; CDR3 length: 18; D gene: NA; V gene: TRBV5-6; J gene: TRBJ1-3
CDR3 protein: CASSLQGGYNEKLFF; CDR3 DNA: TGTGCCAGCAGCCTACAGGGGGGATATAATGAAAAACTGTTTTTT; clone size: few; CDR3 length: 15; D gene: TRBD1; V gene: TRBV28; J gene: TRBJ1-4
CDR3 protein: CASSSIHEQYF; CDR3 DNA: TGTGCCAGCAGCTCCATCCACGAGCAGTACTTC; clone size: NA; CDR3 length: 11; D gene: NA; V gene: TRBV3-1/TRBV3-2; J gene: TRBJ2-7
CDR3 protein: CASSQVPGGPQAFF; CDR3 DNA: TGTGCCAGCAGCCAAGTCCCAGGGGGTCCCCAAGCTTTCTTT; clone size: NA; CDR3 length: 14; D gene: TRBD1; V gene: TRBV3-1/TRBV3-2; J gene: TRBJ1-1
CDR3 protein: CASKELNYSPLHF; CDR3 DNA: TGTGCCAGCAAAGAACTTAATTACTCACCCCTCCACTTT; clone size: NA; CDR3 length: 13; D gene: NA; V gene: TRBV2; J gene: TRBJ1-6
CDR3 protein: CASSAGTTGELFF; CDR3 DNA: TGTGCCAGCAGTGCAGGGACCACCGGGGAGCTGTTTTTT; clone size: NA; CDR3 length: 13; D gene: NA; V gene: TRBV6-4; J gene: TRBJ2-2
CDR3 protein: CASSDREGTKETQYF; CDR3 DNA: TGTGCCAGCAGCGACCGAGAGGGGACAAAAGAGACCCAGTACTTC; clone size: few; CDR3 length: 15; D gene: NA; V gene: TRBV11-2; J gene: TRBJ2-5
CDR3 protein: CASSSIPLSTGVNSPLHF; CDR3 DNA: TGCGCCAGCAGCTCGATACCCCTTTCGACAGGGGTGAATTCACCCCTCCACTTT; clone size: once; CDR3 length: 18; D gene: TRBD1; V gene: TRBV5-1; J gene: TRBJ1-6
CDR3 protein: CASSHSGVSGNTIYF; CDR3 DNA: TGTGCCAGCAGCCACTCAGGGGTATCAGGAAACACCATATATTTT; clone size: few; CDR3 length: 15; D gene: NA; V gene: TRBV11-2; J gene: TRBJ1-3
CDR3 protein: CASSATRGNEQFF; CDR3 DNA: TGTGCCAGCAGCGCTACGAGGGGGAATGAGCAGTTCTTC; clone size: NA; CDR3 length: 13; D gene: NA; V gene: TRBV9; J gene: TRBJ2-1
CDR3 protein: CASSFDRGHSTDTQYF; CDR3 DNA: TGTGCCAGCAGCTTCGACAGGGGACACAGCACAGATACGCAGTATTTT; clone size: NA; CDR3 length: 16; D gene: TRBD1; V gene: TRBV7-9; J gene: TRBJ2-3
CDR3 protein: CASRWTSGNNEQFF; CDR3 DNA: TGTGCCAGCAGGTGGACTAGCGGAAACAATGAGCAGTTCTTC; clone size: NA; CDR3 length: 14; D gene: TRBD2; V gene: TRBV3-1/TRBV3-2; J gene: TRBJ2-1
CDR3 protein: CASTDRGGLAQLAKNIQYF; CDR3 DNA: TGTGCCAGCACCGACCGGGGAGGGCTAGCCCAACTGGCCAAAAACATTCAGTACTTC; clone size: few; CDR3 length: 19; D gene: TRBD2; V gene: TRBV6-4; J gene: TRBJ2-4
CDR3 protein: CASSPDSVREQYF; CDR3 DNA: TGTGCCAGCAGCCCAGACAGTGTACGAGAGCAGTACTTC; clone size: NA; CDR3 length: 13; D gene: NA; V gene: TRBV7-2; J gene: TRBJ2-7
CDR3 protein: CASSFQNEQYF; CDR3 DNA: TGTGCCAGCAGCTTCCAAAACGAGCAGTACTTC; clone size: NA; CDR3 length: 11; D gene: NA; V gene: TRBV7-9; J gene: TRBJ2-7
CDR3 protein: CASSLTVSTDTQYF; CDR3 DNA: TGTGCCAGCAGTCTGACAGTTAGCACAGATACGCAGTATTTT; clone size: NA; CDR3 length: 14; D gene: NA; V gene: TRBV27; J gene: TRBJ2-3
CDR3 protein: CASSPDRGLHQPQHF; CDR3 DNA: TGTGCCAGCAGCCCGGACAGGGGGCTGCATCAGCCCCAGCATTTT; clone size: NA; CDR3 length: 15; D gene: TRBD1; V gene: TRBV6-5; J gene: TRBJ1-5
CDR3 protein: CASSTDRGAINTQYF; CDR3 DNA: TGTGCCAGCAGCACCGACAGGGGTGCGATAAATACGCAGTATTTT; clone size: once; CDR3 length: 15; D gene: TRBD1; V gene: TRBV5-4; J gene: TRBJ2-3
CDR3 protein: CASSSGHRSGNTIYF; CDR3 DNA: TGTGCCAGCAGTTCGGGACATCGCTCTGGAAACACCATATATTTT; clone size: NA; CDR3 length: 15; D gene: NA; V gene: TRBV28; J gene: TRBJ1-3
CDR3 protein: CASSPTHSTGGDTGELFF; CDR3 DNA: TGTGCCAGCTCACCAACACATTCTACGGGAGGGGACACCGGGGAGCTGTTTTTT; clone size: NA; CDR3 length: 18; D gene: TRBD2; V gene: TRBV18; J gene: TRBJ2-2
CDR3 protein: CASSPSRGVQPQHF; CDR3 DNA: TGTGCCAGCAGCCCATCCCGAGGGGTTCAGCCCCAGCATTTT; clone size: NA; CDR3 length: 14; D gene: NA; V gene: TRBV3-1/TRBV3-2; J gene: TRBJ1-5
CDR3 protein: CASIRGSYNEQFF; CDR3 DNA: TGTGCCAGCATTCGCGGGAGCTACAATGAGCAGTTCTTC; clone size: NA; CDR3 length: 13; D gene: TRBD2; V gene: TRBV12-3/TRBV12-4; J gene: TRBJ2-1
CDR3 protein: CASTEGAGEAFF; CDR3 DNA: TGTGCCAGCACCGAGGGGGCGGGTGAAGCTTTCTTT; clone size: NA; CDR3 length: 12; D gene: TRBD1; V gene: TRBV6-5; J gene: TRBJ1-1
CDR3 protein: CASSSVQGDRRNQPQHF; CDR3 DNA: TGTGCCAGCAGTTCCGTACAGGGAGACAGGAGGAATCAGCCCCAGCATTTT; clone size: NA; CDR3 length: 17; D gene: NA; V gene: TRBV27; J gene: TRBJ1-5
CDR3 protein: CASNKDSYEQYF; CDR3 DNA: TGTGCCAGCAACAAGGACTCCTACGAGCAGTACTTC; clone size: NA; CDR3 length: 12; D gene: NA; V gene: TRBV2; J gene: TRBJ2-7
CDR3 protein: CASSVGWQGPNKQYF; CDR3 DNA: TGTGCCAGCAGCGTAGGTTGGCAGGGGCCTAACAAGCAGTACTTC; clone size: NA; CDR3 length: 15; D gene: NA; V gene: TRBV9; J gene: TRBJ2-7
CDR3 protein: CASSPRLVQETQYF; CDR3 DNA: TGTGCCAGTAGTCCCCGACTGGTGCAAGAGACCCAGTACTTC; clone size: NA; CDR3 length: 14; D gene: NA; V gene: TRBV19; J gene: TRBJ2-5
CDR3 protein: CASSRTSGEDTQYF; CDR3 DNA: TGCGCCAGCAGCCGGACTAGCGGGGAGGATACGCAGTATTTT; clone size: NA; CDR3 length: 14; D gene: TRBD2; V gene: TRBV5-1; J gene: TRBJ2-3
CDR3 protein: CAWSVSDRGVRGNQPQHF; CDR3 DNA: TGTGCCTGGAGTGTAAGTGACAGGGGGGTTCGAGGCAATCAGCCCCAGCATTTT; clone size: once; CDR3 length: 18; D gene: TRBD1; V gene: TRBV30; J gene: TRBJ1-5
CDR3 protein: CASSARDRNYEQYF; CDR3 DNA: TGTGCCAGCAGCGCTAGGGACAGGAATTACGAGCAGTACTTC; clone size: NA; CDR3 length: 14; D gene: TRBD1; V gene: TRBV7-2; J gene: TRBJ2-7
CDR3 protein: CASSRGPLPHLYEQYF; CDR3 DNA: TGTGCCAGCAGCCGGGGTCCGTTACCCCACTTATACGAGCAGTACTTC; clone size: once; CDR3 length: 16; D gene: NA; V gene: TRBV14; J gene: TRBJ2-7
CDR3 protein: CASSFFRESDTDTQYF; CDR3 DNA: TGTGCCAGCAGTTTTTTCCGGGAGTCGGACACAGATACGCAGTATTTT; clone size: NA; CDR3 length: 16; D gene: NA; V gene: TRBV27; J gene: TRBJ2-3
CDR3 protein: CASSRDSTPNTEAFF; CDR3 DNA: TGCGCCAGCAGCCGGGACAGTACCCCGAACACTGAAGCTTTCTTT; clone size: NA; CDR3 length: 15; D gene: TRBD1; V gene: TRBV10-2; J gene: TRBJ1-1
CDR3 protein: CASSSELGKGEQFF; CDR3 DNA: TGTGCCAGCAGCTCAGAACTGGGGAAGGGTGAGCAGTTCTTC; clone size: NA; CDR3 length: 14; D gene: NA; V gene: TRBV7-6; J gene: TRBJ2-1
CDR3 protein: CASSVDPDSNTEAFF; CDR3 DNA: TGTGCCAGCAGCGTAGACCCGGACTCAAACACTGAAGCTTTCTTT; clone size: few; CDR3 length: 15; D gene: NA; V gene: TRBV9; J gene: TRBJ1-1
CDR3 protein: CASRRQGFSTEAFF; CDR3 DNA: TGTGCCAGTAGAAGACAGGGTTTTAGCACTGAAGCTTTCTTT; clone size: NA; CDR3 length: 14; D gene: TRBD1; V gene: TRBV19; J gene: TRBJ1-1
CDR3 protein: CASSSGRNTEAFF; CDR3 DNA: TGTGCCAGCAGCTCGGGACGGAACACTGAAGCTTTCTTT; clone size: NA; CDR3 length: 13; D gene: NA; V gene: TRBV7-3; J gene: TRBJ1-1
CDR3 protein: CASSSRSGTVYGYTF; CDR3 DNA: TGTGCCAGCAGCTCCCGATCCGGGACCGTCTATGGCTACACCTTC; clone size: NA; CDR3 length: 15; D gene: NA; V gene: TRBV11-2; J gene: TRBJ1-2
CDR3 protein: CASSQGFGPQHF; CDR3 DNA: TGCGCCAGCAGCCAAGGCTTCGGGCCCCAGCATTTT; clone size: NA; CDR3 length: 12; D gene: NA; V gene: TRBV4-1; J gene: TRBJ1-5
CDR3 protein: CASSLVYEQYF; CDR3 DNA: TGTGCCAGCAGCTTAGTATACGAGCAGTACTTC; clone size: NA; CDR3 length: 11; D gene: NA; V gene: TRBV7-9; J gene: TRBJ2-7
CDR3 protein: CASSYGSSYNEQFF; CDR3 DNA: TGTGCCAGCAGTTATGGGAGCTCCTACAATGAGCAGTTCTTC; clone size: NA; CDR3 length: 14; D gene: NA; V gene: TRBV7-8; J gene: TRBJ2-1
CDR3 protein: CASSQNGAGLRTGELFF; CDR3 DNA: TGCGCCAGCAGCCAAAATGGGGCGGGGCTCAGGACCGGGGAGCTGTTTTTT; clone size: NA; CDR3 length: 17; D gene: NA; V gene: TRBV4-1; J gene: TRBJ2-2
CDR3 protein: CASSEDRATSQPQHF; CDR3 DNA: TGTGCCAGCAGTGAAGATAGGGCCACAAGTCAGCCCCAGCATTTT; clone size: once; CDR3 length: 15; D gene: NA; V gene: TRBV2; J gene: TRBJ1-5
CDR3 protein: CASSNAGIGNTIYF; CDR3 DNA: TGTGCCAGCAGCAACGCAGGCATTGGAAACACCATATATTTT; clone size: once; CDR3 length: 14; D gene: NA; V gene: TRBV11-2; J gene: TRBJ1-3